This T cell receptor (beta chain) is from a study of T cell responses to AZD1222 COVID-19 vaccine. Regarding the study as a whole: At baseline, just a handful of AZD1222 recipients tested seropositive. Clonal diversity may have been underestimated, and the donors were mostly white British, with more females than males.

Using immunoSEQ multiplex PCR, the repertoire was profiled, and TCRdb retains in-frame clones only, with some absent. The table shows some 150,000 clones, with over 75% occurring only once. Notes on this clone: Its antigen remains unknown.

CDR1 is MNHNS and CDR2 is SASEGT in the germline V gene. Trimming stripped 5 bases from V and 4 bases from J, with 11 bases between. This CDR3 is 13 amino acids long. Sequences were derived from peripheral blood, sampled 28 days after the second dose of the MenACWY control vaccine. The sequence came from an adult who received the MenACWY meningococcal vaccine as a control. The chain uses TRBV6-1 and TRBJ1-1; TRBD1 might be the D (5 bases). The CDR3 DNA is TGTGCCAGCAGTTATATAGGGGTCACTGAAGCTTTCTTT. This translates into CASSYIGVTEAFF.